This is a list of T cell receptor beta chains from one sample in a study of T cells in localized non-small cell lung cancer. Measured with immunoSEQ multiplex PCR; TCRdb has only the in-frame clones, and not every one. The table has 40,000 to 60,000 clones, about 87% seen once; the top ten hold about a sixth. The source material was PBMCs, sampled before any cancer treatment. These receptors were taken from a female donor with stage II lung adenocarcinoma. The conserved cysteine and the conserved F or W are not part of the CDR3 here. For some rows the clone size is stated as once, few or many, or as a class when expanded; others skip it.

clone size	V gene	J gene	CDR3 protein
NA	TRBV18	TRBJ1-2	ASSSDRNYGYT
NA	TRBV5-4	TRBJ2-7	ASSHGQSYEQY
NA	TRBV19	TRBJ1-5	ASSPDGGSNQPQH
NA	TRBV6-1	TRBJ1-2	ASSTGGMNYGYT
NA	TRBV5-1	TRBJ2-2	ASSLSGNTGELF
NA	TRBV19	TRBJ1-5	ASSMGLAGGDQPQH
NA	TRBV30	TRBJ1-2	AWSTGNYGYT
NA	TRBV18	TRBJ2-7	ASSLETGGYEQY
NA	TRBV9	TRBJ1-5	ASSQGGQPQH
NA	TRBV4-2	TRBJ2-2	ASSQDRLHTGELF
once	TRBV5-1	TRBJ2-7	ASSWTGVNYEQY
once	TRBV5-1	TRBJ2-2	ASSSGLAGNTGELF
NA	TRBV10-1	TRBJ2-1	ARSGRSLYGPGRDEQF
once	TRBV9	TRBJ1-1	ASSDRTNTEAF
NA	TRBV5-1	TRBJ1-5	ASSLVDGYQPQH
NA	TRBV27	TRBJ1-1	ASSIQGLGTEAF
NA	TRBV5-1	TRBJ1-4	ASSQQQGRNEKLF
NA	TRBV5-8	TRBJ2-3	ASSKGARWTDTQY
NA	TRBV2	TRBJ1-6	ASSEAGVSPLH
NA	TRBV25-1	TRBJ1-1	ASSEFHLDAVAF
NA	TRBV18	TRBJ1-1	ASSPKISAEAF
few	TRBV7-9	TRBJ1-5	ASSLEGGSKH
NA	TRBV21-1	TRBJ1-1	ASSKVRFGGLRSEAF
NA	TRBV28	TRBJ2-7	ASAGWREGREQY
NA	TRBV9	TRBJ2-1	ASTPTGDRLINEQF
NA	TRBV5-1	TRBJ1-5	ASSPGQGALQPQH